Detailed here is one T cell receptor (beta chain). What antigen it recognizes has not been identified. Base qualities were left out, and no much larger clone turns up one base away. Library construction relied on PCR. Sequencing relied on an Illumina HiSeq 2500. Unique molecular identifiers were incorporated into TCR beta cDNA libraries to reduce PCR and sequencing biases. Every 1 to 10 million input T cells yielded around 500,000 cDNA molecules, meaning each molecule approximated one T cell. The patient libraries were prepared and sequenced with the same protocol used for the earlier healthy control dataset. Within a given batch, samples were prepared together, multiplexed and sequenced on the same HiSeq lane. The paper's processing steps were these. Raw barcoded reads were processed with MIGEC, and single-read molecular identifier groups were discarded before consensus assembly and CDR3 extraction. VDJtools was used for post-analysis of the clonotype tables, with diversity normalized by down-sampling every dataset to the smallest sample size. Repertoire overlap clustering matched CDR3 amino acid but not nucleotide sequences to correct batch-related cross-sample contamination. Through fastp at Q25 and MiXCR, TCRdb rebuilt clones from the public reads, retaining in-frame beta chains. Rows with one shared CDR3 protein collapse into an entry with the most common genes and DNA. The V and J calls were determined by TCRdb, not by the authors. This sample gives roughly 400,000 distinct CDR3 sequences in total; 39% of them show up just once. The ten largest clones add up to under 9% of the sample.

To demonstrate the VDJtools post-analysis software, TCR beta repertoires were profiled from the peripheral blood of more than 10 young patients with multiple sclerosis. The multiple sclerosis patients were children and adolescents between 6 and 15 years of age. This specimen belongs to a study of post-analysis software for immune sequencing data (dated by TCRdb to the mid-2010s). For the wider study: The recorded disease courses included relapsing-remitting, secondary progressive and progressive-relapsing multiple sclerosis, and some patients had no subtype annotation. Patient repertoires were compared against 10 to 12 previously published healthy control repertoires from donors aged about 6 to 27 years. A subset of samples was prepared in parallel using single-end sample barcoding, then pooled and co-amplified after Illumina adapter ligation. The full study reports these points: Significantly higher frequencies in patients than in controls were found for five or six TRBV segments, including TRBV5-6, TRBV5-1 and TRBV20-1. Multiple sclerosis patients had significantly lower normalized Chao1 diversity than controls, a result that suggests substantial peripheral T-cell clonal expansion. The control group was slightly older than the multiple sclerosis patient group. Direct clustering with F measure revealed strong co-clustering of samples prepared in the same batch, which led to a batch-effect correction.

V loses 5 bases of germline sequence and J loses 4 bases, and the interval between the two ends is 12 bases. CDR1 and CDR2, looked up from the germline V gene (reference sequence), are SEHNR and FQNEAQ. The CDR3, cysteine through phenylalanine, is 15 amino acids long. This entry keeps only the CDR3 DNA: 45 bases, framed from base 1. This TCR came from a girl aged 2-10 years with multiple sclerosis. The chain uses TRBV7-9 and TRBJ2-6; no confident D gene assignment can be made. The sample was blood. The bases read TGTGCCAGCAGCGTATTGGGGTTAGGGGCCAACGTCCTGACTTTC. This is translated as CASSVLGLGANVLTF.